This TCR beta chain is from a study of blood T cells in healthy people across ages. With a J-beta primer mix and a sample-barcoded 5' primer, a second PCR ran roughly 6 to 11 cycles. A tag from a template-switch adaptor with 12 random nucleotides marked each cDNA molecule. No fewer than 3 million CDR3-containing paired-end reads came from each sample. One entry per CDR3 protein, called by TCRdb with MiXCR from the 5' RACE reads. Here the sample spans 1 million to 1.2 million distinct CDR3 sequences, approximately 38% being singletons. Germline V lookup: CDR1 MNHEY, CDR2 SVGEGT. The CDR3 totals 13 residues. V lost 2 bases and J 4 bases, leaving 6 bases between the germline ends. This clonotype was counted a few times.

The clonotype originates from a man aged 18 to 30 in good health. The chain is built from TRBV6-2 or TRBV6-3 and TRBJ1-5; D remains unclear. The sequenced sample was blood. For the CDR3, the DNA is TGTGCCAGCAGTTACGCTCGAAATCAGCCCCAGCATTTT. This gives the protein CASSYARNQPQHF.